This TCR beta chain was captured in a study of T cells in Graves' hyperthyroidism and ophthalmopathy. General study results and limits: A model of 13 V-J pairs discriminated ophthalmopathy from stable hyperthyroidism.

Remarks on this clonotype: Its antigen is not known.

For ophthalmopathy patients, the Clinical Activity Score was at least 3 and the NOSPECS grade at least 4; duration was under 3 months. V was clipped by 3 bases and J by 3 bases, with 15 bases between them. Germline V gives CDR1 LNHDA, CDR2 SQIVND (reference sequence). This CDR3 has 15 amino acids. Amplified TCR beta CDR3 regions came from RNA transcripts. Using the HTBI primer set, a first-round RT-PCR was run on the TCR CDR3. TCRdb reprocessed the multiplex PCR reads via MiXCR and lists one record per CDR3 protein. The table lists 250,000 to 300,000 distinct CDR3 sequences, 15% to 20% of them singletons.

Sequencing was carried out using blood. The chain joins TRBV19 to TRBJ2-7; unclear D gene. This clonotype originated in a man aged 50-60 years with Graves' ophthalmopathy. The DNA for the CDR3 is TGTGCCAGTAGTATGGGCCCCGGACCAGACTACGAGCAGTACTTC. The encoded protein is CASSMGPGPDYEQYF.